This TCR beta chain was sequenced during a study of T cell repertoires in cytomegalovirus infection. TCRdb fed the reads into MiXCR, producing one record per CDR3 protein. The table includes roughly 340,000 distinct CDR3 sequences, under 35% detected once. On this clonotype: Antigen: not known.

CDR1 is SGHTA and CDR2 is FQGNSA in the germline V gene. The CDR3 runs to 11 residues. V was shortened by 8 bases and J by 8 bases, with 11 bases between the two germline ends. This specimen was cultured PBMCs, taken from culture after CMV antigen stimulation. The clonotype was recovered from a human donor in good health (CMV status not recorded). Some clones in this sample may be carry-over from other donors' samples. The chain uses TRBV7-2 and TRBJ2-3; D possibly corresponds to TRBD1 (6 bases). The CDR3 reads CASWGQGTQYF. The CDR3, as DNA: TGTGCCAGCTGGGGGCAGGGTACGCAGTATTTT.